These 11 T cell receptor beta chains share one sample of origin, sequenced in a study of response to subunit inactivated influenza vaccine. TCRdb re-analysed the RT-PCR reads in MiXCR, keeping a single row per CDR3 protein. The sample carries some 300,000 distinct CDR3 sequences, 20% to 25% recorded once. Sequenced here: PBMCs from blood, sampled around 22 months after vaccination. These receptors were taken from a man aged 45-69 years who received an inactivated influenza vaccine.

This rearrangement joins TRBV15 to TRBJ2-7, with 9 bases fitting TRBD1. V shed 3 bases, J shed 2 bases, and the junction held 5 bases outside the gene matches. The CDR3 consists of 15 residues. The germline V gene encodes CDR1 LNHNV and CDR2 YYDKDF (reference sequence). As DNA, the CDR3 is TGTGCCACCAGCAGTTGGGACAGGGTGACCTACGAGCAGTACTTC. Translating gives CATSSWDRVTYEQYF.

This chain connects TRBV19 to TRBJ2-7, with 13 nucleotides matching TRBD2. With V trimmed by 5 bases and J by 4 bases, 5 bases remained unmatched. CDR1 and CDR2 (germline): LNHDA, SQIVND (reference sequence). This CDR3 comprises 15 residues. Written as DNA, the CDR3 is TGTGCCAGTAGTCCACTAGCGGGAGGGGCGTACGAGCAGTACTTC. It codes for CASSPLAGGAYEQYF. Looking up the rest from reference TRBV19 and TRBJ2-7 gives the full variable domain: DGGITQSPKYLFRKEGQNVTLSCEQNLNHDAMYWYRQDPGQGLRLIYYSQIVNDFQKGDIAEGYSVSREKKESFPLTVTSAQKNPTAFYLCASSPLAGGAYEQYFGPGTRLTVT.

This clonotype turned up a few times. The chain combines TRBV20-1 with TRBJ2-1, with 8 bases lining up with TRBD2. The CDR3 spans 13 residues. V gave up 3 bases and J gave up 3 bases; unmatched junction bases: 1. The V gene's germline CDR1 is DFQATT and CDR2 SNEGSKA (reference sequence). The CDR3 DNA sequence: TGCAGTGCTAGCCTAGCGGGCTACAATGAGCAGTTCTTC. This gives the protein CSASLAGYNEQFF.

This clonotype was detected a few times. This rearrangement joins TRBV7-2 to TRBJ1-2, with D perhaps TRBD1 (5 bases). The V end lost 4 bases, the J end lost 5 bases, and 11 bases lay between the germline ends. There are 13 residues in the CDR3. Germline V lookup: CDR1 SGHTA, CDR2 FQGNSA. CDR3 loop: CASSSPGTYGYTF. The DNA for the CDR3 is TGTGCCAGCAGCTCCCCGGGGACTTATGGCTACACCTTC.

V and J are TRBV29-1 and TRBJ2-2; no firm D call. The CDR3 is made up of 10 amino acids. The V and J ends lost 5 bases and 5 bases respectively, with 3 bases between them. Germline loops: CDR1 SQVTM, CDR2 ANQGSEA. The CDR3 nucleotides read TGCAGCGTTTTTACCGGGGAGCTGTTTTTT. This sequence encodes CSVFTGELFF.

This chain links TRBV7-2 with TRBJ2-5, with D maybe TRBD2 (5 bases). The CDR3 consists of 17 residues. CDR1 and CDR2 from the germline V gene are SGHTA and FQGNSA. Trimming took 1 base from V and 1 from J, leaving 16 bases between them. The CDR3 nucleotides are TGTGCCAGCAGCTTAGTGGGTCGGGCGGGTTCCCAAGAGACCCAGTACTTC. Translating it yields CASSLVGRAGSQETQYF.

The chain employs TRBV30 and TRBJ2-3, with 7 bases matching TRBD1. There are 14 residues in the CDR3. The V segment lost 4 bases and the J segment 2 bases; nucleotides outside the gene matches: 6. Germline V gene sequence: CDR1 GTSNPN, CDR2 SVGIG (reference sequence). As DNA, the CDR3 is TGTGCCTGGACCCTGACAGGGATCACAGATACGCAGTATTTT. Translating it yields CAWTLTGITDTQYF.

This clonotype appeared a few times. The genes are TRBV5-4 and TRBJ1-4; TRBD1 matches at 7 bases. Germline CDR1 is SGHNT and CDR2 is YYREEE (reference sequence). The length of the CDR3 is 14 residues. V lost 4 bases and J lost 6; bases outside the gene matches: 6. CDR3 bases: TGTGCCAGCAGCCCGGACAGGTGGGATGAAAAACTGTTTTTT. Amino acids: CASSPDRWDEKLFF. Drawing the rest from reference TRBV5-4 and TRBJ1-4, the complete variable domain is ETGVTQSPTHLIKTRGQQVTLRCSSQSGHNTVSWYQQALGQGPQFIFQYYREEENGRGNFPPRFSGLQFPNYSSELNVNALELDDSALYLCASSPDRWDEKLFFGSGTQLSVL.

Only a few counts were recorded for this clonotype. This chain connects TRBV4-3 to TRBJ2-7, with TRBD1 identical over 7 bases. The CDR3 contains 16 residues. V lost 2 bases to trimming and J lost 0 bases; unmatched junction nucleotides: 7. CDR1 is LGHNA, CDR2 YSLEER, per germline. This CDR3 is CASSQYKGADSYEQYF. The CDR3 coding sequence is TGCGCCAGCAGCCAATATAAGGGGGCCGACTCCTACGAGCAGTACTTC.

V gene TRBV13 combines with J gene TRBJ2-7; perhaps TRBD2 as D (6 bases). The germline V and J ends were trimmed by 4 bases and 7 bases, with 11 bases remaining between them. Germline V gene lookup returns CDR1 PRHDT and CDR2 FYEKMQ (reference sequence). CDR3 length: 12 amino acids. The CDR3 sequence is CASSSPSEEQYF. The CDR3 DNA reads TGTGCCAGCAGCTCCCCTAGCGAAGAGCAGTACTTC.

This clonotype was seen a handful of times. The gene calls are TRBV6-5 and TRBJ1-4, with TRBD1 as a possible D gene (6 bases). This CDR3 is built from 18 residues. Germline assignment: CDR1 MNHEY and CDR2 SVGAGI. Trimming left V 0 bases short and J 3 bases short, with 17 bases between. The CDR3 coding sequence is TGTGCCAGCAGTTACTCGAAAGGCACAGGGTGGGCTAATGAAAAACTGTTTTTT. Amino acid sequence: CASSYSKGTGWANEKLFF.